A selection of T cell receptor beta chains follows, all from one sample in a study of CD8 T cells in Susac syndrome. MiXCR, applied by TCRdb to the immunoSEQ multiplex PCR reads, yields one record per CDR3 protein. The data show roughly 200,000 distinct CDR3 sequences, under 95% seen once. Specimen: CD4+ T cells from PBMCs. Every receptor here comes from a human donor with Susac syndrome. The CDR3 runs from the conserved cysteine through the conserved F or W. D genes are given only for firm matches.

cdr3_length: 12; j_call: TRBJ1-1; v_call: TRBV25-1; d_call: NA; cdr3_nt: TGTGCCAGCAGTGAAGCCCGCCGGAGGCCTTTCTTT; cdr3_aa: CASSEARRRPFF
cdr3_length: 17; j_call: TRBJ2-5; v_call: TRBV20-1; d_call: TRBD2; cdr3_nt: TGCAGTGCTAGGTCTAGCGGGGGAAGGATGCTACAAGAGACCCAGTACTTC; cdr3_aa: CSARSSGGRMLQETQYF
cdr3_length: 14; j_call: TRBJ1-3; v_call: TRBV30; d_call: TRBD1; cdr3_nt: TGTGCCTGGAGTGTCGGACAGGCTGGAAACACCATATATTTT; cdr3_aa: CAWSVGQAGNTIYF
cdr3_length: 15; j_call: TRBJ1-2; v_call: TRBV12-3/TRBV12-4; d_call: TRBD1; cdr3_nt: TGTGCCAGCAGTTTAGCACAGGGGCGTAACTATGGCTACACCTTC; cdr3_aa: CASSLAQGRNYGYTF
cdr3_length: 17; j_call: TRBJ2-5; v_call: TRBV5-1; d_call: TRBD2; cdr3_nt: TGCGCCAGCAGCTGGTGGACTAGCGGGGGAAGCGGGGAGACCCAGTACTTC; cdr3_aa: CASSWWTSGGSGETQYF
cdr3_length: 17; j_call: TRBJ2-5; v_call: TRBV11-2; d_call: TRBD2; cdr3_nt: TGTGCCAGCAGCTTCCGTCTAGCGGGGGGGCCCTGGGAGACCCAGTACTTC; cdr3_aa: CASSFRLAGGPWETQYF
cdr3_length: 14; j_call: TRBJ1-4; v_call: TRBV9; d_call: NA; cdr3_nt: TGTGCCAGCAGCCCCATCTTGGGAGATGAAAAACTGTTTTTT; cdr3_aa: CASSPILGDEKLFF
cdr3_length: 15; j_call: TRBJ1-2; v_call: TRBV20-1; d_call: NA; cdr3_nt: TGCAGTGCTAGAGATCAGAGAGGGGTGAACTATGGCTACACCTTC; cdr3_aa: CSARDQRGVNYGYTF
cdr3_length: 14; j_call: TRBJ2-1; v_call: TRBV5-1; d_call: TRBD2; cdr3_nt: TGCGCCAGCACGCCTAGCGGGGGGGAGAATGAGCAGTTCTTC; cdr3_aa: CASTPSGGENEQFF
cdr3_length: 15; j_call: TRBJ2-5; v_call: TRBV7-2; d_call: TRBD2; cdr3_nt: TGTGCCAGCAGCCGTAGCGGGACCTACCAAGAGACCCAGTACTTC; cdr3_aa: CASSRSGTYQETQYF
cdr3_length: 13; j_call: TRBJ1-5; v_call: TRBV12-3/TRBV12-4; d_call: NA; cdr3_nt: TGTGCCAGCAGTACAAACCAGGTTCAGCCCCAGCATTTT; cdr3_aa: CASSTNQVQPQHF
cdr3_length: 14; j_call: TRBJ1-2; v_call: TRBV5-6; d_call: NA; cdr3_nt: TGTGCCAGCAGCCCCCGAGAGAAAACCGTGGGCTACACCTTC; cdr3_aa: CASSPREKTVGYTF
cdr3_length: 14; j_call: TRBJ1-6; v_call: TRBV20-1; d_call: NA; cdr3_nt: TGCAGTGCCAGGCCGGAATCAGATAATTCACCCCTCCACTTT; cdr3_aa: CSARPESDNSPLHF
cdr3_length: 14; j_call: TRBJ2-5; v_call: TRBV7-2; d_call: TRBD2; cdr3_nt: TGTGCCAGCACTCCGGCGGGGGAACAGGAGACCCAGTACTTC; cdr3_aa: CASTPAGEQETQYF
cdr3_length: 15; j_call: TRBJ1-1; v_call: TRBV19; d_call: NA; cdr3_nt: TGTGCCAGTAGTATGTGGGCGCAGTCGAACACTGAAGCTTTCTTT; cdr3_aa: CASSMWAQSNTEAFF
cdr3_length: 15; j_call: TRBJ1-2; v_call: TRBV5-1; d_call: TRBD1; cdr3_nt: TGCGCCAGCAGCGATGAGATCAGGGGGAACTATGGCTACACCTTC; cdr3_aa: CASSDEIRGNYGYTF
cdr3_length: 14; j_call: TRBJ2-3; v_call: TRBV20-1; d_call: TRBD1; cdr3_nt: TGCAGTGCTAGGGGGACAGGGGTCGGAGATACGCAGTATTTT; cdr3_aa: CSARGTGVGDTQYF
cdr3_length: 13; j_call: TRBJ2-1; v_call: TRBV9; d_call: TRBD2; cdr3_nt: TGTGCAGGCGGGGGGGGCTTCTACAATGAGCAGTTCTTC; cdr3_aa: CAGGGGFYNEQFF